The rows below give T cell receptor beta chains drawn from one sample of a study of T cells in Graves' hyperthyroidism and ophthalmopathy. TCRdb reanalysed the multiplex PCR reads using MiXCR and keeps one entry per CDR3 protein. The sample has 300,000 to 500,000 distinct CDR3 sequences; about 15% are singletons. The sequenced sample consisted of blood. Source of these receptors: a woman in her twenties or thirties with Graves' hyperthyroidism. The CDR3 runs from the conserved cysteine through the conserved F or W. D genes are given only for firm matches. Clone size is stated in some rows and not others, as once, few, many or a class when expanded.

size: few
J: TRBJ1-2
D: -
V: TRBV20-1
length: 11
CDR3: CSAGQRFGYTF
DNA: TGCAGTGCAGGACAGAGATTCGGCTACACCTTC

size: -
J: TRBJ2-2
D: TRBD1
V: TRBV6-1
length: 14
CDR3: CASSRGQVGGELFF
DNA: TGTGCCAGCAGTCGCGGACAGGTCGGCGGGGAGCTGTTTTTT

size: many
J: TRBJ1-1
D: -
V: TRBV29-1
length: 11
CDR3: CSVAQGTEAFF
DNA: TGCAGCGTTGCACAGGGAACTGAAGCTTTCTTT

size: -
J: TRBJ2-1
D: -
V: TRBV2
length: 10
CDR3: CASSGVEQFF
DNA: TGTGCCAGCAGTGGGGTTGAGCAGTTCTTC

size: many
J: TRBJ1-5
D: -
V: TRBV2
length: 15
CDR3: CASSDQTDSNQPQHF
DNA: TGTGCCAGCAGTGACCAGACAGATAGCAATCAGCCCCAGCATTTT

size: -
J: TRBJ1-4
D: TRBD1
V: TRBV24-1
length: 15
CDR3: CATSESGTENEKLFF
DNA: TGTGCCACCAGTGAGTCGGGGACAGAAAATGAAAAACTGTTTTTT

size: -
J: TRBJ2-1
D: TRBD2
V: TRBV27
length: 15
CDR3: CASSWNGRGYNEQFF
DNA: TGTGCCAGCAGTTGGAACGGGAGGGGTTACAATGAGCAGTTCTTC

size: few
J: TRBJ2-1
D: -
V: TRBV19
length: 16
CDR3: CASSIGVGSGYNEQFF
DNA: TGTGCCAGTAGTATCGGAGTTGGGTCCGGTTACAATGAGCAGTTCTTC

size: -
J: TRBJ1-2
D: TRBD1
V: TRBV15
length: 15
CDR3: CATSRGSQGRNGYTF
DNA: TGTGCCACCAGCAGAGGCTCACAGGGGAGGAATGGCTACACCTTC

size: few
J: TRBJ2-3
D: -
V: TRBV7-9
length: 15
CDR3: CASSPPGRATDTQYF
DNA: TGTGCCAGCAGCCCACCCGGGCGAGCCACAGATACGCAGTATTTT

size: many
J: TRBJ1-2
D: -
V: TRBV6-8
length: 11
CDR3: CASSYSGYLTF
DNA: TGTGCCAGCAGTTACTCAGGTTATCTCACCTTC

size: -
J: TRBJ1-1
D: -
V: TRBV2
length: 13
CDR3: CASSTTLNTEAFF
DNA: TGTGCCAGCAGTACTACACTGAACACTGAAGCTTTCTTT

size: many
J: TRBJ1-5
D: -
V: TRBV30
length: 16
CDR3: CAWSEGVRVANQPQHF
DNA: TGTGCCTGGAGTGAGGGAGTGCGAGTCGCCAATCAGCCCCAGCATTTT

size: -
J: TRBJ1-5
D: -
V: TRBV2
length: 16
CDR3: CASTEGPGSSNQPQHF
DNA: TGTGCCAGTACGGAGGGGCCAGGGTCCAGCAATCAGCCCCAGCATTTT

size: many
J: TRBJ1-1
D: -
V: TRBV12-3/TRBV12-4
length: 15
CDR3: CASVSTRSMNTEAFF
DNA: TGTGCCAGCGTCTCGACGAGATCCATGAACACTGAAGCTTTCTTT

size: -
J: TRBJ2-7
D: -
V: TRBV6-2/TRBV6-3
length: 14
CDR3: CASSPTGGRWEQYF
DNA: TGTGCCAGCAGTCCTACCGGGGGGCGCTGGGAGCAGTACTTC

size: many
J: TRBJ1-2
D: -
V: TRBV13
length: 12
CDR3: CASTRDSDGYTF
DNA: TGTGCCAGCACCCGGGACTCCGATGGCTACACCTTC

size: many
J: TRBJ2-6
D: -
V: TRBV3-1
length: 15
CDR3: CASSLFSRGANVLTF
DNA: TGTGCCAGCAGCCTTTTCAGCAGGGGGGCCAACGTCCTGACTTTC

size: many
J: TRBJ2-2
D: TRBD1
V: TRBV29-1
length: 15
CDR3: CSLWRDRGNTGELFF
DNA: TGCAGCCTCTGGCGGGACAGGGGAAACACCGGGGAGCTGTTTTTT

size: -
J: TRBJ2-1
D: TRBD2
V: TRBV7-3
length: 16
CDR3: CASSLRTSGRPGEQFF
DNA: TGTGCCAGCAGCCTCAGGACTAGCGGGAGGCCGGGTGAGCAGTTCTTC

size: few
J: TRBJ1-3
D: -
V: TRBV30
length: 16
CDR3: CAWSVPTGFFRNTIYF
DNA: TGTGCCTGGAGTGTCCCAACAGGATTCTTTCGTAACACCATATATTTT

size: many
J: TRBJ1-5
D: -
V: TRBV6-1
length: 15
CDR3: CASSHVLGDSQPQHF
DNA: TGTGCCAGCAGCCACGTCTTAGGGGATAGTCAGCCCCAGCATTTT

size: many
J: TRBJ2-2
D: TRBD1
V: TRBV11-1
length: 15
CDR3: CASSTHRGATGELFF
DNA: TGTGCCAGCAGCACCCACAGGGGGGCCACCGGGGAGCTGTTTTTT

size: many
J: TRBJ2-4
D: TRBD2
V: TRBV28
length: 15
CDR3: CASSLAGVTKNIQYF
DNA: TGTGCCAGCAGTTTGGCGGGAGTCACCAAAAACATTCAGTACTTC

size: -
J: TRBJ2-7
D: -
V: TRBV30
length: 11
CDR3: CAWARQNEQYF
DNA: TGTGCCTGGGCCCGTCAAAACGAGCAGTACTTC

size: many
J: TRBJ1-1
D: -
V: TRBV7-2
length: 15
CDR3: CASSPPPGRGTEAFF
DNA: TGTGCCAGCAGCCCCCCGCCAGGGCGCGGCACTGAAGCTTTCTTT

size: -
J: TRBJ2-5
D: -
V: TRBV5-6
length: 15
CDR3: CASSGQRVTQETQYF
DNA: TGTGCCAGCAGCGGACAGCGGGTGACTCAAGAGACCCAGTACTTC

size: -
J: TRBJ2-7
D: TRBD1
V: TRBV10-2
length: 16
CDR3: CASSEVGDRGGYEQYF
DNA: TGCGCCAGCAGTGAGGTGGGGGACAGGGGTGGATACGAGCAGTACTTC

size: many
J: TRBJ2-1
D: -
V: TRBV29-1
length: 12
CDR3: CSVDPGNNEQFF
DNA: TGCAGCGTTGATCCAGGGAACAATGAGCAGTTCTTC

size: few
J: TRBJ2-7
D: -
V: TRBV12-3/TRBV12-4
length: 12
CDR3: CASSLLGDEQYF
DNA: TGTGCCAGCTCACTTCTTGGGGACGAGCAGTACTTC

size: many
J: TRBJ2-7
D: TRBD1
V: TRBV28
length: 16
CDR3: CAIRTTPGQGAYEQYF
DNA: TGTGCCATTCGGACCACACCGGGACAGGGCGCCTACGAGCAGTACTTC

size: many
J: TRBJ1-2
D: TRBD1
V: TRBV27
length: 14
CDR3: CASSSGTEDYGYTF
DNA: TGTGCCAGCAGTTCCGGGACAGAAGACTATGGCTACACCTTC